Below are 13 T cell receptor beta chains sequenced from a single sample in a study of T-cell memory formation after mild COVID-19. MiXCR, run by TCRdb on the 5' RACE reads, gives a single entry per CDR3 protein. The data show approximately 340,000 distinct CDR3 sequences, with approximately 12% seen just once and about a fifth held by the top ten. The sequenced material came from PBMCs or a T cell subset sorted from them (not recorded which). These receptors were taken from a man in his late teens or twenties who had mild COVID-19 (a few samples of this study predate the infection). Cell type and time point are not known.

The chain uses TRBV12-3 or TRBV12-4 and TRBJ1-3; D remains unclear. Trimming removed 3 bases at V and 8 bases at J, with 14 bases between. The CDR3 length is 14 residues. CDR3: CASSFSLRPHTIYF. In DNA form, the CDR3 reads TGTGCCAGCAGTTTCTCTCTCAGGCCCCACACCATATATTTT.

The V and J genes are TRBV18 and TRBJ2-3, with D maybe TRBD1 (6 bases). The CDR3 sequence is 16 residues long. Germline CDR1 KGHSH, CDR2 LQKENI. V lost 4 bases to trimming and J lost 3 bases, with 17 bases between them. The CDR3 is CASSRFSGAGTDTQYF. CDR3 nucleotide sequence: TGTGCCAGCTCACGATTCTCAGGGGCTGGAACAGATACGCAGTATTTT. Variable domain in full (rest from reference TRBV18 and TRBJ2-3): NAGVMQNPRHLVRRRGQEARLRCSPMKGHSHVYWYRQLPEEGLKFMVYLQKENIIDESGMPKERFSAEFPKEGPSILRIQQVVRGDSAAYFCASSRFSGAGTDTQYFGPGTRLTVL.

The chain couples TRBV9 to TRBJ2-1; 8 positions agree with TRBD1. The CDR3 spans 15 residues. V was pared by 3 bases and J by 5 bases, with 7 bases of the junction left unmatched. Germline values: CDR1 SGDLS, CDR2 YYNGEE. As DNA, the CDR3 is TGTGCCAGCAGCGCCCGAGGACAGGGACACAATGAGCAGTTCTTC. Translation: CASSARGQGHNEQFF.

V and J are TRBV5-1 and TRBJ2-3, with D perhaps TRBD1 (5 bases). The length of the CDR3 is 15 residues. Between the trimmed V and J ends, which lost 2 bases and 3 bases, there was a span of 13 bases. Germline CDR1 is SGHRS and CDR2 is YFSETQ. The chain's CDR3 is CASSFQGVRTDTQYF. CDR3 nucleotide sequence: TGCGCCAGCAGCTTTCAGGGTGTTAGGACAGATACGCAGTATTTT. The full variable domain, rest sourced from reference TRBV5-1 and TRBJ2-3, is KAGVTQTPRYLIKTRGQQVTLSCSPISGHRSVSWYQQTPGQGLQFLFEYFSETQRNKGNFPGRFSGRQFSNSRSEMNVSTLELGDSALYLCASSFQGVRTDTQYFGPGTRLTVL.

This clonotype was detected ten times or more. The rearrangement joins TRBV6-5 to TRBJ2-3, with a possible D match to TRBD2 (5 bases). CDR1 and CDR2 (germline): MNHEY, SVGAGI. This CDR3 contains 15 residues. With 6 bases removed from V and 4 bases from J, the gap between germline ends came to 17 bases. The CDR3 reads CASSSPAGSPDTQYF. Written as DNA, the CDR3 is TGTGCCAGCAGCTCCCCCGCGGGTAGTCCAGATACGCAGTATTTT.

The sample holds a few counts of this clonotype. This sequence joins TRBV6-4 and TRBJ2-2; no clear D gene. Germline V lookup: CDR1 MRHNA, CDR2 SNTAGT. Trimming removed 4 bases at V and 1 base at J, with 13 bases between. This CDR3 has 16 amino acids. The CDR3 coding sequence is TGTGCCAGCAGTGCTCTGGTCACTCGGAACACCGGGGAGCTGTTTTTT. As protein: CASSALVTRNTGELFF.

This clonotype came up a few times. The rearrangement joins TRBV7-7 to TRBJ2-5, with D perhaps given as TRBD1 or TRBD2 (5 bases each). Trimming removed 1 base from V and 4 bases from J, with 13 bases in between. The CDR3 is 15 amino acids. Looked up from germline, CDR1 is SSHAT and CDR2 is FNYEAQ (reference sequence). The CDR3 region is CASSLGQRGGETQYF. CDR3 in DNA: TGTGCCAGCAGCTTAGGGCAGAGGGGTGGAGAGACCCAGTACTTC.

The rearrangement links TRBV4-1 to TRBJ2-7; 9 bases agree with TRBD2. Germline CDR1 is MGHRA and CDR2 is YSYEKL. The CDR3 length is 16 residues. V gave up 0 bases and J gave up 2 bases; unmatched junction bases: 5. The CDR3 region has the DNA TGCGCCAGCAGCCAAGATCCAGAGCGGGGGGCCTACGAGCAGTACGTC. It yields the protein CASSQDPERGAYEQYV.

The rearrangement uses TRBV29-1 and TRBJ1-2; a weak D match, TRBD1 (5 bases). CDR1 and CDR2 (germline): SQVTM, ANQGSEA. V lost 3 bases, J lost 3 bases, and 17 bases lay in between. The CDR3 is 15 residues long. The CDR3 here is CSVELHGTGDYGYTF. The CDR3 DNA reads as TGCAGCGTTGAGCTCCACGGGACTGGTGACTATGGCTACACCTTC.

This clonotype appeared many times. J is TRBJ2-5 and V is TRBV5-1; 8 nucleotides align to TRBD1. This CDR3 is 13 amino acids long. Looked up from germline, CDR1 is SGHRS and CDR2 is YFSETQ. Trimming cost V 0 bases and J 5 bases; bases outside gene matches: 0. The CDR3: CASSLGQGETQYF. The CDR3 nucleotides are TGCGCCAGCAGCTTGGGACAGGGGGAGACCCAGTACTTC.

The genes are TRBV10-3 and TRBJ2-5, with D perhaps matching TRBD2 (7 bases). Germline CDR1 reads ENHRY; CDR2 reads SYGVKD. Trimming stripped 3 bases from V and 5 bases from J, with 10 bases between. This CDR3 contains 13 residues. The CDR3 bases are TGTGCCATCAGTGATGGGGGGGCGGAGACCCAGTACTTC. Protein: CAISDGGAETQYF.

This clonotype turned up a few times. The rearrangement joins TRBV20-1 to TRBJ2-5, with D possibly being TRBD2 (6 bases). V dropped 3 bases and J dropped 2 bases, with 16 bases sitting between them. Per germline, CDR1 DFQATT and CDR2 SNEGSKA (reference sequence). This CDR3 has 15 amino acids. Written as DNA, the CDR3 is TGCAGTGCTAGGATCTTTGGGGGACTGCAAGAGACCCAGTACTTC. Its translation: CSARIFGGLQETQYF.

This rearrangement joins TRBV10-3 to TRBJ2-1; 13 positions agree with TRBD2. CDR3 size: 15 residues. V dropped 6 bases and J dropped 6; count of bases not matched to a gene: 5. Looked up from germline, CDR1 is ENHRY and CDR2 is SYGVKD. CDR3 loop: CAISLGLAGSNEQFF. Written as DNA, the CDR3 is TGTGCCATCAGCCTGGGACTAGCGGGATCCAATGAGCAGTTCTTC.